These 3 T cell receptor beta chains were all obtained from the same sample, sequenced in a study of read filtering for tumor transcriptome and immune sequencing. From approximately 430 ng of RNA, a library with molecular barcoded alpha/delta and beta/gamma adaptors was made. TCRdb independently ran MiXCR on the reads; one entry per CDR3 protein. The sample contains under 150,000 distinct CDR3 sequences, about 12% of which appear only once. Sequenced material: a population of CD138-negative cells sorted from bone marrow. These TCRs come from a donor older than 35 with multiple myeloma.

The rearrangement uses TRBV20-1 and TRBJ1-5; D is undetermined. The length of the CDR3 is 13 residues. The V gene's germline CDR1 is DFQATT and CDR2 SNEGSKA (reference sequence). V shed 4 bases and J shed 1 base, with 8 bases lying between them. Here the CDR3 DNA reads TGCAGTGCTACCCCGGACAGCAATCAGCCCCAGCATTTT. This codes for CSATPDSNQPQHF.

This chain links TRBV4-3 with TRBJ2-1; TRBD2 agrees at 14 bases. Germline values: CDR1 LGHNA, CDR2 YSLEER. The junction had 7 bases not matched to a gene; V was cut back by 0 bases and J by 0 bases. The CDR3 length is 20 residues. In DNA, the CDR3 is TGCGCCAGCAGCCAAGACCGGGGACTAGCGGGAGAGAGCTCCTACAATGAGCAGTTCTTC. It translates to CASSQDRGLAGESSYNEQFF.

This clonotype has just a few counts. This chain links TRBV7-9 with TRBJ2-5; D could derive from TRBD1 or TRBD2 (5 bases each). Germline V gene sequence: CDR1 SEHNR, CDR2 FQNEAQ (reference sequence). V was cut by 5 bases and J by 0 bases, with 25 bases left in between. This CDR3 is 19 amino acids long. CDR3 sequence: CASSARLAPHMDNQETQYF. Here the CDR3 DNA reads TGTGCCAGCAGCGCGCGGCTAGCCCCCCACATGGACAACCAAGAGACCCAGTACTTC.